These 30 T cell receptor beta chains were all obtained from the same sample, sequenced in a study of T-cell reconstitution after alpha-beta-depleted transplantation in children. Unique molecular identifiers were incorporated into the prepared TCRbeta library. TCRdb re-analysed the PCR reads in MiXCR, keeping a single row per CDR3 protein. The repertoire consists of around 100,000 distinct CDR3 sequences, with 10% occurring once and the leading ten covering 30% to 35%. Specimen: PBMCs, collected before TCRalphabeta/CD19-depleted stem cell transplant. Receptors were obtained from a boy younger than 10 with acute lymphoblastic leukemia, due to receive a stem cell transplant.

There are a few counts of this clonotype. V and J are TRBV5-1 and TRBJ2-1, with 10 bases lining up with TRBD2. V shed 4 bases and J 7 bases; nucleotides not matched to a gene: 8. This CDR3 spans 15 amino acids. The germline CDR1 and CDR2 sequences are SGHRS and YFSETQ. CDR3 sequence: CASSHLAGENNEQFF. CDR3 bases: TGCGCCAGCAGCCATCTAGCGGGAGAAAATAATGAGCAGTTCTTC.

The V gene is TRBV7-2, the J gene TRBJ1-4, with 9 bases fitting TRBD1. In germline, CDR1 is SGHTA, CDR2 FQGNSA. The CDR3 length is 17 residues. The V segment lost 3 bases and the J segment 8 bases; nucleotides outside the gene matches: 13. The CDR3 DNA is TGTGCCAGCAGCTTGAGGGTTTCACAGGGGGCTGGAGAAAAACTGTTTTTT. It translates to CASSLRVSQGAGEKLFF.

The chain recombines TRBV11-1 with TRBJ1-2, with 11 bases matching TRBD1. The CDR3 runs 15 residues. Germline lookup yields CDR1 SGHAT and CDR2 FQDESV (reference sequence). Unmatched junction bases numbered 5, after V lost 4 bases and J lost 4 bases. The CDR3 DNA reads TGTGCCAGCAGCTCGGGGACAGGGGGAGTCTATGGCTACACCTTC. Translation: CASSSGTGGVYGYTF.

In its sample, this clonotype was seen a few times. The rearrangement uses TRBV20-1 and TRBJ2-3; 8 nucleotides align to TRBD2. Trimming took 1 base from V and 4 from J; bases not matched to a gene: 19. The CDR3 has 19 amino acids. The germline gives CDR1 DFQATT, CDR2 SNEGSKA (reference sequence). CDR3 protein: CSARGVFSWASGSPDTQYF. The CDR3 bases are TGCAGTGCTAGAGGGGTCTTTTCCTGGGCTAGCGGGTCCCCAGATACGCAGTATTTT.

This clonotype was seen at least ten times. The chain is built from TRBV5-1 and TRBJ2-5; 12 bases match TRBD1. The CDR3 sequence is 16 residues long. Germline V gene sequence: CDR1 SGHRS, CDR2 YFSETQ. With 5 bases clipped from V and 5 bases from J, the junction kept 10 bases outside the gene matches. Written as DNA, the CDR3 is TGCGCCAGCAGACTAGGGTCGGGACAGGGGGCCGAGACCCAGTACTTC. It translates to CASRLGSGQGAETQYF.

This clonotype was recorded a few times. The V and J genes are TRBV20-1 and TRBJ1-5; no clear D. The CDR3 length is 17 residues. From germline, CDR1 is DFQATT and CDR2 SNEGSKA (reference sequence). The V end lost 5 bases, the J end lost 2 bases, and 22 bases lay between the germline ends. The CDR3 loop reads CSASPPGELRRNQPQHF. The DNA of the CDR3 is TGCAGTGCTTCTCCCCCCGGCGAGCTTCGGCGCAATCAGCCCCAGCATTTT.

The CDR3 nucleotides read TGCGCCAGCAGCTTTGACAGGATGATTGGCTACACCTTC. It is translated as CASSFDRMIGYTF. The V and J genes are TRBV5-1 and TRBJ1-2; possibly TRBD1 for D (6 bases). Trimming shortened V by 2 bases and J by 7 bases, and 12 bases separated the two germline ends. Germline values: CDR1 SGHRS, CDR2 YFSETQ. The CDR3 runs 13 residues.

This clonotype has more than one count but fewer than ten. No conserved phenylalanine or tryptophan ends this CDR3, so it is likely a read error. The rearrangement joins TRBV20-1 to TRBJ1-1; D uncertain. Germline V gives CDR1 DFQATT, CDR2 SNEGSKA (reference sequence). The length of the CDR3 is 12 residues. Trimming took 5 bases from V and 1 from J, leaving 8 bases between them. CDR3 sequence: CSAFTWNTEAFS. CDR3 in DNA: TGCAGTGCTTTTACCTGGAACACTGAAGCTTTCTCT.

Details on this clonotype: This may come from a read error, since a much larger clone is one base off. J is TRBJ2-5 and V is TRBV5-1; 11 nucleotides agree with TRBD2. V lost 2 bases to trimming and J lost 6 bases; unmatched junction nucleotides: 6. CDR1 is SGHRS and CDR2 is YFSETQ in the germline V gene. The CDR3 runs to 15 residues. CDR3 sequence reads: CASSLQGLAEKTQYF. CDR3 nucleotide sequence: TGCGCCAGCAGCTTACAGGGACTAGCGGAAAAGACCCAGTACTTC.

The gene calls are TRBV20-1 and TRBJ2-2; tentatively, D is TRBD1 or TRBD2 (6 bases each). Trimming stripped 0 bases from V and 5 bases from J, with 16 bases between. The CDR3 runs to 16 residues. Germline CDR1 reads DFQATT; CDR2 reads SNEGSKA (reference sequence). CDR3 DNA sequence: TGCAGTGCTAGAGATTGGGGGGCTATAGGGACCGGGGAGCTGTTTTTT. This gives the protein CSARDWGAIGTGELFF.

This chain links TRBV4-1 with TRBJ1-4; D might be TRBD1 (5 bases). CDR1 and CDR2 (germline): MGHRA, YSYEKL. The CDR3 totals 18 residues. The ends were cut back, 0 bases at V and 0 bases at J, with 14 bases in the middle. CDR3 loop: CASSQDSRAPATNEKLFF. The CDR3 nucleotides are TGCGCCAGCAGCCAAGACAGCAGGGCCCCTGCAACTAATGAAAAACTGTTTTTT.

V usage is TRBV4-2 and J usage is TRBJ2-7; either TRBD1 or TRBD2 may supply D (5 bases each). The germline CDR1 and CDR2 sequences are LGHNA and YNFKEQ. The V gene lost 2 bases and the J gene lost 5 bases, with 10 bases spanning the gap. The CDR3 consists of 13 residues. In DNA form, the CDR3 reads TGTGCCAGCAGCCAAAGTGGGGGAAACGAGCAGTACTTC. The encoded protein is CASSQSGGNEQYF.

This clonotype was seen a few times. The gene calls are TRBV15 and TRBJ1-1; weak D call: TRBD1 (5 bases). This CDR3 has 13 amino acids. Trimming took off 0 bases at V and 5 bases at J, with 7 bases between the two ends. Germline V gene sequence: CDR1 LNHNV, CDR2 YYDKDF (reference sequence). The CDR3 is CATSRDGGTEAFF. The CDR3 DNA sequence: TGTGCCACCAGCAGAGACGGGGGAACTGAAGCTTTCTTT.

Only one count was recorded for this clonotype. The chain has TRBV25-1 and TRBJ2-3, with D uncertain. Germline V gene sequence: CDR1 MGHDK, CDR2 SYGVNS. V lost 2 bases to trimming and J lost 4 bases, with 16 bases between them. The CDR3 consists of 16 residues. The CDR3, as DNA: TGTGCCAGCAGTGAACAAATACAATATGCTCCAGATACGCAGTATTTT. Its protein product is CASSEQIQYAPDTQYF.

This clonotype has ten or more counts. The V gene is TRBV7-2, the J gene TRBJ2-1; D may be TRBD2 (6 bases). CDR3 length: 15 amino acids. The V and J ends lost 2 bases and 6 bases respectively, with 14 bases between them. Germline assignment: CDR1 SGHTA and CDR2 FQGNSA. CDR3 sequence: CASSLMASATNEQFF. DNA for the CDR3: TGTGCCAGCAGCTTAATGGCTAGCGCGACCAATGAGCAGTTCTTC.

With respect to this clonotype: The DNA is omitted, as the CDR3 cannot be located on it reliably, and the CDR3 follows TCRdb's listing. This sequence joins TRBV12-3 or TRBV12-4 and TRBJ2-1; whether TRBD1, the table's D call, matches the DNA was not checked. From its first to its last residue, the CDR3 has 11 amino acids. This chain's CDR3 is CASRWGTGTFF.

This clonotype was observed a few times. The rearrangement joins TRBV10-3 to TRBJ1-1; 8 nucleotides align to TRBD1. CDR1 and CDR2 from the germline V gene are ENHRY and SYGVKD. With V trimmed by 6 bases and J by 6 bases, 9 bases remained unmatched. This CDR3 has 14 amino acids. CDR3 in amino acids: CAIRADRANPEAFF. The CDR3 nucleotides are TGTGCCATCAGGGCGGACAGGGCTAACCCTGAAGCTTTCTTT.

This clonotype was seen only a few times. The V and J genes are TRBV12-3 or TRBV12-4 and TRBJ2-7; 9 bases line up with TRBD2. V trimming: 2 bases; J trimming: 5 bases; junction bases outside the gene matches: 7. CDR3 length: 15 amino acids. The CDR3 loop reads CASSLSAGGPNEQYF. As DNA, the CDR3 is TGTGCCAGCAGTTTATCGGCGGGAGGGCCTAACGAGCAGTACTTC.

This clonotype was detected a few times. The chain's CDR3 is CASSLVDLGTVEQFF. The CDR3 coding sequence is TGTGCCAGCAGCTTAGTGGATCTTGGGACAGTCGAGCAGTTCTTC. The chain recombines TRBV7-2 with TRBJ2-1, with 7 bases aligning to TRBD1. Trimming at V came to 1 base and at J to 10 bases, leaving 10 bases not matched to a gene. Germline CDR1 is SGHTA and CDR2 is FQGNSA. There are 15 residues in the CDR3.

This clonotype has more than one count but fewer than ten. The chain couples TRBV20-1 to TRBJ2-1; the match to TRBD2 covers 11 bases. There are 16 residues in the CDR3. V gave up 5 bases and J gave up 6 bases; unmatched junction bases: 12. Looked up from germline, CDR1 is DFQATT and CDR2 is SNEGSKA (reference sequence). DNA for the CDR3: TGCAGTGCTTCTAACGGACTAGCGGGCGCACGCAATGAGCAGTTCTTC. Its translation is CSASNGLAGARNEQFF.

The chain employs TRBV5-1 and TRBJ1-3; D perhaps matches TRBD1 (6 bases). V dropped 4 bases and J dropped 0 bases, with 14 bases sitting between them. Germline-derived CDR1 and CDR2 are SGHRS and YFSETQ. The CDR3 extends over 16 amino acids. The CDR3 DNA is TGCGCCAGCAGCGTACATGGACAGCTCTCTGGAAACACCATATATTTT. Translation: CASSVHGQLSGNTIYF.

This chain uses TRBV14 with TRBJ2-1, with D perhaps matching TRBD1 (5 bases). The CDR3 runs 17 residues. Germline lookup yields CDR1 SGHDN and CDR2 FVKESK. Trimming stripped 4 bases from V and 0 bases from J, with 16 bases between. CDR3 region: CASSPLQGPSSYNEQFF. DNA of the CDR3: TGTGCCAGCAGCCCCCTTCAGGGCCCGAGCTCCTACAATGAGCAGTTCTTC.

Notes on this clonotype: One end of the junction does not line up with germline, which may come from a read error. The chain joins TRBV3-1 to TRBJ2-7; possibly TRBD1 or TRBD2 for D (5 bases each). CDR3 length: 16 residues. Germline CDR1 is LGHDT and CDR2 is YNNKEL (reference sequence). The CDR3 region is CASIQEAWGSSYEQYF. The CDR3 DNA sequence: TGTGCCAGCATCCAAGAAGCCTGGGGGAGCTCCTACGAGCAGTACTTC.

This sequence joins TRBV29-1 and TRBJ2-1; D ambiguous. The V gene's germline CDR1 is SQVTM and CDR2 ANQGSEA. Trimming stripped 7 bases from V and 1 base from J, with 14 bases between. This CDR3 contains 14 residues. CDR3 protein: CSGTTGNSYNEQFF. CDR3 bases: TGCAGCGGTACTACTGGAAATTCCTACAATGAGCAGTTCTTC.

This clonotype was seen at least ten times. This sequence joins TRBV27 and TRBJ2-1; D remains ambiguous. Germline assignment: CDR1 MNHEY and CDR2 SMNVEV (reference sequence). Trimming took off 5 bases at V and 10 bases at J, with 15 bases between the two ends. This CDR3 has 13 residues. CDR3 residues: CASSPLRQVEQFF. The CDR3 region has the DNA TGTGCCAGCAGTCCCCTCCGACAAGTCGAGCAGTTCTTC.

The chain recombines TRBV20-1 with TRBJ2-3; D gene ambiguous. V lost 7 bases and J lost 3, with 17 bases in between. The CDR3 is 14 amino acids. From germline, CDR1 is DFQATT and CDR2 SNEGSKA (reference sequence). CDR3 coding DNA: TGCAGTGACCCGGACGATTCCTCAACAGATACGCAGTATTTT. As protein: CSDPDDSSTDTQYF.

There are a few counts of this clonotype. This chain uses TRBV20-1 with TRBJ2-1, with 8 nucleotides matching TRBD2. CDR3 length: 15 residues. The ends lost 3 bases at V and 12 bases at J; junction bases unmatched: 16. The germline V gene has CDR1 DFQATT and CDR2 SNEGSKA (reference sequence). The CDR3, as DNA: TGCAGTGCTAGTCCGGGACTAGATACAAAAAGGGGGCAGTTCTTC. It encodes CSASPGLDTKRGQFF.

By its share, this clonotype is large. The rearrangement links TRBV7-2 to TRBJ2-1, with 10 nucleotides matching TRBD2. Per the germline V gene, CDR1 is SGHTA and CDR2 is FQGNSA. V was clipped by 5 bases and J by 5 bases; unmatched bases: 6. The CDR3 spans 15 residues. CDR3: CASSQTSGSDNEQFF. The CDR3 bases are TGTGCCAGCAGCCAGACTAGCGGGTCGGACAATGAGCAGTTCTTC. The complete variable domain, with remaining parts taken from reference TRBV7-2 and TRBJ2-1, reads GAGVSQSPSNKVTEKGKDVELRCDPISGHTALYWYRQSLGQGLEFLIYFQGNSAPDKSGLPSDRFSAERTGGSVSTLTIQRTQQEDSAVYLCASSQTSGSDNEQFFGPGTRLTVL.

In this sample, this clonotype turned up many times. The chain couples TRBV12-3 or TRBV12-4 to TRBJ1-1; D ambiguous. This CDR3 is built from 13 residues. The V and J ends lost 6 bases and 6 bases respectively, with 14 bases between them. The DNA for the CDR3 is TGTGCCAGCAGCCCCGTCGGGGTCCCTGAAGCTTTCTTT. As protein: CASSPVGVPEAFF.

The J gene is TRBJ1-5, the V gene TRBV11-3; D is uncertain. Trimming took 5 bases from V and 0 from J, leaving 11 bases between them. The germline gives CDR1 SGHNT, CDR2 YENEEA. CDR3 size: 15 residues. CDR3 residues: CASSPQDNSNQPQHF. The CDR3, as DNA: TGTGCCAGCAGCCCCCAGGATAATAGCAATCAGCCCCAGCATTTT.